A selection of T cell receptor beta chains follows, all from one sample in a study of technical replicates of blood from a few donors. This table comes from immunoSEQ multiplex PCR, and its TCRdb copy is limited to in-frame clones, with some not included. The sample carries about 50,000 clones, 90% to 95% recorded once. Input material: PBMCs. These receptors were taken from a human donor in good health. Some clones in this sample may be carry-over from other donors' samples. Both conserved end residues are part of each CDR3. The D gene is left open where the match is weak.

J gene,D gene,V gene,CDR3 length,CDR3 DNA,CDR3 protein
TRBJ2-7,.,TRBV5-4,16,TGTGCCAGCAGCTTGTCAGGACAGTTGACACCCTACGAGCAGTACTTC,CASSLSGQLTPYEQYF
TRBJ2-6,.,TRBV7-7,16,TGTGCCAGCAGCCCCCTTTCAGGGCGTGGGGCCAACGTCCTGACTTTC,CASSPLSGRGANVLTF
TRBJ2-7,.,TRBV27,14,TGTGCCAGCAGAGCCGCGACCAGGGGTTTAGGGCAGTACTTC,CASRAATRGLGQYF
TRBJ2-3,.,TRBV11-3,12,TGTGCCAGCAGCTTATCCGGAGATACGCAGTATTTT,CASSLSGDTQYF
TRBJ1-2,.,TRBV6-5,15,TGTGCCAGCAGTTCTGGGGGGAGGTCCAACTATGGCTACACCTTC,CASSSGGRSNYGYTF
TRBJ2-7,.,TRBV9,14,TGTGCCAGCAGCGTAGGGGACATCCCCTACGAGCAGTACTTC,CASSVGDIPYEQYF
TRBJ2-5,TRBD2,TRBV6-5,15,TGTGCCAGCAGCCAACTAGCGGGGGGAGGAGAGACCCAGTACTTC,CASSQLAGGGETQYF
TRBJ1-2,.,TRBV5-1,14,TGCGCCAGCAGCTTGGAAGCGTCTTCGAGCGGCTACACCTTC,CASSLEASSSGYTF
TRBJ2-7,TRBD2,TRBV7-9,15,TGTGCCAGCAGCTCCGGACTAGCGGACCCCTACGAGCAGTACTTC,CASSSGLADPYEQYF
TRBJ2-7,.,TRBV29-1,14,TGCAGCGTTGTGGGCCTGCCGGGAACCTACGAGCAGTACTTC,CSVVGLPGTYEQYF
TRBJ2-3,.,TRBV5-1,11,TGCGCCAGCACCAACACAGATACGCAGTATTTT,CASTNTDTQYF
TRBJ1-2,TRBD1,TRBV6-1,15,TGTGCCAGCAGTGGGGTGTCGACAGGGGACGGGGGCTACACCTTC,CASSGVSTGDGGYTF
TRBJ1-2,.,TRBV7-3,15,TGTGCCAGCAGCTTAAGTGGGGCAGGGAATTATGGCTACACCTTC,CASSLSGAGNYGYTF
TRBJ2-7,TRBD1,TRBV29-1,13,TGCAGCGGGGGGGGGACAGGGGGCAACGAGCAGTACTTC,CSGGGTGGNEQYF
TRBJ1-1,TRBD1,TRBV2,17,TGTGCCAGCGTAGACTTCCGGGACAGGGGGCGATTGACTGAAGCTTTCTTT,CASVDFRDRGRLTEAFF
TRBJ2-5,.,TRBV5-6,14,TGTGCCAGCAGCCTCCGGGACTCGTTATCGACCCAGTACTTC,CASSLRDSLSTQYF
TRBJ1-1,TRBD1,TRBV7-9,15,TGTGCCAGCAGCTTCACGGGACAGAGATCCACTGAAGCTTTCTTT,CASSFTGQRSTEAFF
TRBJ2-3,.,TRBV6-1,12,TGTGCCAGCAGTAACTGGCCGGGTACGCAGTATTTT,CASSNWPGTQYF
TRBJ2-5,TRBD1,TRBV4-3,20,TGCGCCAGCAGCCAAGACCGGACAGGGTGGGAGTTGGTTCACCAAGAGACCCAGTACTTC,CASSQDRTGWELVHQETQYF